Following are 28 T cell receptor beta chains from one sample sequenced in a study of post-analysis software for immune sequencing data. These receptors are not linked to any known antigen. Regarding the study as a whole: Elevated frequency relative to controls characterized 4 or 5 TRBV segments in patients, TRBV5-6, TRBV5-1 and TRBV20-1 among them.

The library was made from cDNA and included unique molecular identifiers. TCRdb analysed the PCR reads with MiXCR anew, one entry per CDR3 protein. The table includes 740,000 or so distinct CDR3 sequences, about 53% detected once. Sequencing input: blood. Receptors originate from a girl aged 5-17 years with multiple sclerosis.

This clonotype was observed a handful of times. This rearrangement joins TRBV2 to TRBJ1-2, with 10 bases matching TRBD1. From germline, CDR1 is SNHLY and CDR2 FYNNEI. Trimming at V came to 7 bases and at J to 6 bases, leaving 20 bases not matched to a gene. This CDR3 has 18 residues. CDR3 DNA sequence: TGTGCCAGCACCCGAGGACAGGGGGTAAAGGTGTTATTCGATGGCTACACCTTC. Translating it yields CASTRGQGVKVLFDGYTF.

The J gene is TRBJ2-3, the V gene TRBV7-2; D assignment may be TRBD1 or TRBD2 (5 bases each). The CDR3 sequence is 16 residues long. Germline CDR1 and CDR2: SGHTA and FQGNSA. V shed 3 bases and J shed 1 base, with 14 bases lying between them. The CDR3 is CASSLSLMGGTDTQYF. CDR3 DNA: TGTGCCAGCAGCTTGTCACTAATGGGGGGCACAGATACGCAGTATTTT. Variable domain in full (rest from reference TRBV7-2 and TRBJ2-3): GAGVSQSPSNKVTEKGKDVELRCDPISGHTALYWYRQSLGQGLEFLIYFQGNSAPDKSGLPSDRFSAERTGGSVSTLTIQRTQQEDSAVYLCASSLSLMGGTDTQYFGPGTRLTVL.

The J gene is TRBJ2-5, the V gene TRBV5-1; no reliable D call. In germline, CDR1 is SGHRS, CDR2 YFSETQ. The CDR3 loop spans 13 amino acids. V was cut by 9 bases and J by 2 bases, with 14 bases left in between. The CDR3 DNA reads as TGCGCCACGCGGCCTGGGAATCAAGAGACCCAGTACTTC. This gives the protein CATRPGNQETQYF.

This chain connects TRBV14 to TRBJ2-1; TRBD2 matches at 8 bases. V trimming: 3 bases; J trimming: 7 bases; junction bases outside the gene matches: 5. This CDR3 region has 14 residues. Germline CDR1 and CDR2: SGHDN and FVKESK. The DNA of the CDR3 is TGTGCCAGCAGCCACGGAGGCGGGGGGAATGAGCAGTTCTTC. This sequence encodes CASSHGGGGNEQFF.

V usage is TRBV2 and J usage is TRBJ1-2; 8 bases are shared with TRBD1. The V and J ends lost 3 bases and 4 bases, in that order; junction bases with no gene match: 4. The CDR3 consists of 14 residues. Germline V CDR1 and CDR2: SNHLY, FYNNEI. The CDR3 protein is CASSDRGRGYGYTF. CDR3 sequence (DNA): TGTGCCAGCAGTGACAGGGGGCGCGGCTATGGCTACACCTTC.

The sample holds a few counts of this clonotype. The V call is TRBV6-5, the J call TRBJ2-3; TRBD2 might be the D (6 bases). Looked up from germline, CDR1 is MNHEY and CDR2 is SVGAGI. This CDR3 has 14 amino acids. Deletions cut 5 bases from V and 2 bases from J, with 11 bases between. The CDR3: CASSPAGFTDTQYF. The DNA for the CDR3 is TGTGCCAGCAGTCCTGCGGGATTCACAGATACGCAGTATTTT.

This clonotype has only one observation. CDR3 in amino acids: CASSLVARGNSYEQYF. CDR3 coding DNA: TGTGCCAGCAGCTTAGTTGCCAGGGGGAACTCCTACGAGCAGTACTTC. The chain combines TRBV13 with TRBJ2-7, with 7 bases lining up with TRBD1. The CDR3 is made up of 16 amino acids. Germline V CDR1 and CDR2: PRHDT, FYEKMQ (reference sequence). V lost 1 base to trimming and J lost 0 bases; unmatched junction nucleotides: 6. The variable domain in full, with the rest retrieved from reference TRBV13 and TRBJ2-7, is AAGVIQSPRHLIKEKRETATLKCYPIPRHDTVYWYQQGPGQDPQFLISFYEKMQSDKGSIPDRFSAQQFSDYHSELNMSSLELGDSALYFCASSLVARGNSYEQYFGPGTRLTVT.

The chain combines TRBV4-1 with TRBJ2-5; TRBD2 matches at 11 bases. Germline V gene data show CDR1 as MGHRA and CDR2 as YSYEKL. Trimming took 3 bases from V and 0 from J; bases not matched to a gene: 3. The CDR3 has 16 amino acids. The CDR3 loop reads CASSQGLAAYQETQYF. CDR3 bases: TGCGCCAGCAGCCAGGGACTAGCGGCGTACCAAGAGACCCAGTACTTC.

The gene calls are TRBV12-3 or TRBV12-4 and TRBJ2-1; 8 nucleotides line up with TRBD2. CDR3 length: 17 residues. The V and J ends lost 3 bases and 7 bases, in that order; junction bases with no gene match: 14. CDR3 coding DNA: TGTGCCAGCAGTTTCGGTTTTTTGGGCGGGGGGATAAATGAGCAGTTCTTC. Its translation: CASSFGFLGGGINEQFF.

The gene calls are TRBV29-1 and TRBJ2-1; possible D gene TRBD2, 6 bases. The V end lost 3 bases, the J end lost 7 bases, and 13 bases lay between the germline ends. The CDR3 sequence is 13 residues long. Germline V gene lookup returns CDR1 SQVTM and CDR2 ANQGSEA. CDR3 sequence: CSVDSLASNEQFF. CDR3 sequence (DNA): TGCAGCGTTGATTCGCTAGCGAGTAATGAGCAGTTCTTC.

This chain joins TRBV11-2 and TRBJ2-2; 9 bases are a match to TRBD2. Trimming took 1 base from V and 6 from J; bases not matched to a gene: 6. Germline-derived CDR1 and CDR2 are SGHAT and FQNNGV. This CDR3 comprises 16 residues. This CDR3 reads CASSLVLAGAAGELFF. CDR3 sequence (DNA): TGTGCCAGCAGCTTAGTCTTAGCGGGAGCCGCCGGGGAGCTGTTTTTT.

In this sample, this clonotype turned up a few times. The rearrangement joins TRBV7-2 to TRBJ2-7; D unclear. The CDR3 spans 15 residues. CDR1 is SGHTA and CDR2 is FQGNSA in the germline V gene. V was pared by 0 bases and J by 2 bases, with 11 bases between. The CDR3 here is CASSLAPSSTYEQYF. CDR3 nucleotide sequence: TGTGCCAGCAGCTTAGCGCCCTCATCAACCTACGAGCAGTACTTC.

This chain links TRBV7-8 with TRBJ2-1; 9 bases map to TRBD2. In germline, CDR1 is SGHVS, CDR2 FQNEAQ. CDR3 size: 19 residues. V shed 0 bases, J shed 6 bases, and the junction held 15 bases outside the gene matches. The CDR3 bases are TGTGCCAGCAGCTTAGCCCCCAGCGGGAGGACTTTTAGGACCAATGAGCAGTTCTTC. Its translation: CASSLAPSGRTFRTNEQFF.

The rearrangement uses TRBV29-1 and TRBJ2-3, with D possibly being TRBD1 (6 bases). Germline CDR1 and CDR2: SQVTM and ANQGSEA. The CDR3 contains 13 residues. Trimming removed 7 bases from V and 2 bases from J, with 13 bases in between. The CDR3 sequence is CSERDTFTDTQYF. CDR3 coding DNA: TGCAGCGAGAGGGACACCTTCACAGATACGCAGTATTTT.

The chain has TRBV6-1 and TRBJ2-1; D is possibly TRBD1 (6 bases). CDR3 length equals 16 residues. The V gene's germline CDR1 is MNHNS and CDR2 SASEGT. V was cut by 6 bases and J by 8 bases, with 23 bases left in between. The CDR3 loop reads CASSESGQGGPDEQFF. The CDR3 DNA follows: TGTGCCAGCAGCGAATCGGGCCAAGGGGGTCCGGATGAGCAGTTCTTC.

This clonotype was seen more than once but under ten times. The CDR3 DNA reads as TGTGCCAGCAGCTCCTCCTCAGGGAACACTGAAGCTTTCTTT. Protein sequence: CASSSSSGNTEAFF. The J gene is TRBJ1-1, the V gene TRBV7-6; D uncertain. The germline V gene encodes CDR1 SGHVS and CDR2 FNYEAQ. CDR3 length: 14 residues. With 4 bases removed from V and 1 base from J, the gap between germline ends came to 10 bases.

This clonotype was found once. This chain uses TRBV29-1 with TRBJ2-4; TRBD2 matches 10 bases. The J call may be mistaken, given a closer DNA end match to TRBJ2-7. The CDR3 length is 13 residues. Germline CDR1 and CDR2: SQVTM and ANQGSEA. In nucleotides, the CDR3 is TGCAGCGTCCGGCGGACTAGCGGCTACGAGCAGTACTTC. This sequence encodes CSVRRTSGYEQYF.

This clonotype came up a few times. This chain connects TRBV10-3 to TRBJ2-7; 7 bases match TRBD2. The germline CDR1 and CDR2 sequences are ENHRY and SYGVKD. The CDR3 has 14 amino acids. Trimming cost V 6 bases and J 3 bases; bases outside gene matches: 8. The CDR3 spells CAISDSSGGYEQYF. CDR3 DNA sequence: TGTGCCATCAGCGACTCCTCGGGGGGCTACGAGCAGTACTTC.

This rearrangement joins TRBV6-5 to TRBJ2-3, with 8 bases that match TRBD2. This CDR3 has 14 residues. CDR1 is MNHEY and CDR2 is SVGAGI in the germline V gene. V lost 6 bases to trimming and J lost 2 bases; unmatched junction nucleotides: 4. The CDR3 loop reads CASRSGGFTDTQYF. CDR3 nucleotide sequence: TGTGCCAGCAGGAGCGGGGGCTTCACAGATACGCAGTATTTT.

This clonotype was detected a few times. The J gene is TRBJ2-1, the V gene TRBV10-3, with 7 bases fitting TRBD1. J lost 3 bases, V lost 8 bases, and 1 base had no gene match. This CDR3 has 12 residues. Looked up from germline, CDR1 is ENHRY and CDR2 is SYGVKD. The CDR3 DNA is TGTGCCATCGGGACAGTCTACAATGAGCAGTTCTTC. This codes for CAIGTVYNEQFF.

To note about this clonotype: A much larger clone lies a single base off, so this may be a read error. The rearrangement links TRBV28 to TRBJ2-1, with D perhaps TRBD2 (6 bases). The CDR3 is 15 amino acids. Germline loops: CDR1 MDHEN, CDR2 SYDVKM. Trimming removed 3 bases from V and 9 bases from J, with 18 bases in between. This chain's CDR3 is CASSFGTGESSEQFF. The CDR3 coding sequence is TGTGCCAGCAGTTTCGGGACTGGTGAGTCGTCTGAGCAGTTCTTC.

The chain joins TRBV13 to TRBJ2-5; TRBD2 matches at 8 bases. Germline CDR1 reads PRHDT; CDR2 reads FYEKMQ (reference sequence). CDR3 length: 17 residues. Germline trimming cut 2 bases from V and 0 bases from J; bases unmatched to any gene: 8. CDR3 region: CASSLLTSVSYQETQYF. The CDR3 DNA is TGTGCCAGCAGCTTACTGACTAGCGTCAGCTACCAAGAGACCCAGTACTTC.

This clonotype occurred a few times. This sequence joins TRBV6-6 and TRBJ2-5; D not certain. From germline, CDR1 is MNHNY and CDR2 SVGAGI (reference sequence). V lost 2 bases and J 0 bases, leaving 10 bases between the germline ends. The CDR3 sequence is 15 residues long. The CDR3 sequence: CASSYQQGNQETQYF. CDR3 DNA: TGTGCCAGCAGTTACCAGCAAGGCAACCAAGAGACCCAGTACTTC.

A few counts support this clonotype. V usage is TRBV20-1 and J usage is TRBJ2-3; a weak D match, TRBD2 (5 bases). CDR3 length: 14 residues. Germline CDR1 DFQATT, CDR2 SNEGSKA (reference sequence). Trimming pared 0 bases from V and 2 bases from J, leaving 9 bases between. The chain's CDR3 is CSAREERITDTQYF. The DNA of the CDR3 is TGCAGTGCTAGAGAAGAGCGGATCACAGATACGCAGTATTTT.

The V gene is TRBV14, the J gene TRBJ2-1; TRBD2 aligns across 7 bases. Germline CDR1 and CDR2: SGHDN and FVKESK. The CDR3 has 15 amino acids. V gave up 1 base and J gave up 7 bases; unmatched junction bases: 7. CDR3 amino acids: CASSQVGRRGNEQFF. As DNA, the CDR3 is TGTGCCAGCAGCCAAGTCGGGAGGCGGGGGAATGAGCAGTTCTTC.

The chain links TRBV7-2 to TRBJ2-7; TRBD2 might be the D (5 bases). The CDR3 extends over 13 amino acids. Trimming cost V 6 bases and J 6 bases, with 15 bases left between them. CDR1 and CDR2 (germline): SGHTA, FQGNSA. The CDR3: CASRSNLAVEQYF. In DNA, the CDR3 is TGTGCCAGCAGATCCAACCTAGCAGTCGAGCAGTACTTC.

The chain couples TRBV4-2 to TRBJ2-1; 11 bases are a match to TRBD2. The germline CDR1 and CDR2 sequences are LGHNA and YNFKEQ. V was pared by 3 bases and J by 6 bases, with 7 bases of the junction left unmatched. The CDR3 has 16 amino acids. The CDR3 coding sequence is TGTGCCAGCAGCCAGCATCTAGCGGGAGGTCCCAATGAGCAGTTCTTC. Residues: CASSQHLAGGPNEQFF.

This clonotype appeared a few times. This rearrangement joins TRBV20-1 to TRBJ2-1; TRBD1 matches at 7 bases. The CDR3 runs 14 residues. Trimming took 6 bases from V and 8 from J; bases not matched to a gene: 13. Germline-derived CDR1 and CDR2 are DFQATT and SNEGSKA (reference sequence). DNA for the CDR3: TGCAGTGCCTGGGACAGCCTAATAAAGGATGAGCAGTTCTTC. Translating it yields CSAWDSLIKDEQFF.